This TCR beta chain was recovered during a study of control samples from healthy donors and cancer patients. Measured with immunoSEQ multiplex PCR; TCRdb has only the in-frame clones, and not every one. The listing contains about 190,000 clones. Germline CDR1 and CDR2: LGHNA and YSLEER. V lost 4 bases to trimming and J lost 7 bases; unmatched junction nucleotides: 5. The CDR3 extends over 13 amino acids. The TCR was taken from a woman in her thirties in good health. The chain links TRBV4-3 to TRBJ1-2; 8 nucleotides line up with TRBD1. Sequenced: blood. CDR3: CASSRETGVGYTF. CDR3 bases: TGCGCCAGCAGCCGAGAGACAGGGGTTGGCTACACCTTC.